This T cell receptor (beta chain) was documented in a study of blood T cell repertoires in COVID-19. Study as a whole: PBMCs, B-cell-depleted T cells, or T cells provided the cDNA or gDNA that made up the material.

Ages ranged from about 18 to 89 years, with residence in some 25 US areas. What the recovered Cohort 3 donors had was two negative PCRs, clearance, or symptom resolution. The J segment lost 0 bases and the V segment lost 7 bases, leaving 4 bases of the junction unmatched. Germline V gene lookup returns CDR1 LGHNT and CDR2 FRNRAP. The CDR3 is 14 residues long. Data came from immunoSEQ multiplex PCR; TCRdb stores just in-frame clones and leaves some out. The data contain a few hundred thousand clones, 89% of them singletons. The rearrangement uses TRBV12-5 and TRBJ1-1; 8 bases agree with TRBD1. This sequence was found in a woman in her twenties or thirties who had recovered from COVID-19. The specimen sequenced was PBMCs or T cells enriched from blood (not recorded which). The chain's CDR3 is CASAGTGMNTEAFF. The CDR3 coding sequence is TGTGCTAGTGCGGGGACAGGTATGAACACTGAAGCTTTCTTT.